This TCR beta chain comes out of a study of T cell repertoires in cytomegalovirus infection. TCRdb processed the reads anew with MiXCR; each CDR3 protein has one entry. Found here are under 600,000 distinct CDR3 sequences, 16% of them singletons; the top ten hold more than 20%. V lost 3 bases to trimming and J lost 1 base, with 9 bases between them. This CDR3 has 14 amino acids. The germline V gene has CDR1 ENHRY and CDR2 SYGVKD. V is TRBV10-3 and J is TRBJ1-1; D perhaps matches TRBD1 (6 bases). The receptor's source is a human donor in good health (CMV status not recorded). Some clones in this sample may be carry-over from other donors' samples. The sequencing sample was made of CD8+ T cells from PBMCs. For the CDR3, the DNA is TGTGCCATCAGTGAAGAAGGGGGGAACACTGAAGCTTTCTTT. It translates to CAISEEGGNTEAFF.